This T cell receptor (beta chain) was documented in a study of T cell responses to AZD1222 COVID-19 vaccine. The CDR3 covers 16 residues. Germline V gene data show CDR1 as MNHEY and CDR2 as SMNVEV (reference sequence). V was pared by 4 bases and J by 5 bases, with 18 bases between. The data were produced by immunoSEQ multiplex PCR, yet TCRdb's version contains in-frame clones alone and is incomplete. The repertoire holds about 150,000 clones, with 90% to 95% as singletons. This TCR derives from an adult who received the AZD1222 COVID-19 vaccine. The source material was peripheral blood, sampled 28 days after the second AZD1222 dose. The gene calls are TRBV27 and TRBJ2-1; unclear D gene. CDR3 DNA sequence: TGTGCCAGCAGTTGGTCCCAGACAAGAACTAACAATGAGCAGTTCTTC. It codes for CASSWSQTRTNNEQFF.